Below are 13 T cell receptor beta chains sequenced from a single sample in a study of tumor-infiltrating lymphocytes in primary liver carcinoma (dated by TCRdb to about 2017). TCRdb names Illumina HiSeq 2500 as the instrument used. Starting from approximately 500 ng total RNA, TCRbeta-specific cDNA was produced by reverse transcription with a constant-region primer and ProtoScript II reverse transcriptase. Construction of the TCRbeta libraries relied on three nested rounds of multiplex PCR, following a slightly modified ARM-PCR procedure. Multiplex TRBV1-TRBV30 forward primers and a Cbeta reverse primer were used in the first two PCR rounds, each of which was run for approximately 9 cycles. TCRdb applied fastp at Q25 and MiXCR to the public reads, then kept only in-frame beta chains. Duplicate CDR3 protein sequences are folded into a single record with the most common DNA and genes. Present in this sample are hundreds of thousands of distinct CDR3 sequences, around 50% of which were seen just once. Over 15% of the sample is taken by the ten largest.

RNA from unsorted whole blood was extracted with TRIzol reagent, and germline DNA was obtained with the DNeasy Blood & Tissue kit. The material sequenced was peripheral blood. These receptor sequences come from a woman in her 30s with primary liver carcinoma and hepatitis B virus infection.

This clonotype has just a few counts. This chain links TRBV13 with TRBJ2-1; D is possibly TRBD1 or TRBD2 (5 bases each). Germline CDR1 PRHDT, CDR2 FYEKMQ (reference sequence). V lost 5 bases and J lost 10, with 12 bases in between. This CDR3 is 12 amino acids long. CDR3 nucleotides: TGTGCCAGCAGCAAGGGGAGCCTAGAGCAGTTCTTC. Translation: CASSKGSLEQFF.

As concerns this clonotype: Here the CDR3 omits its conserved ending phenylalanine or tryptophan, so a read error is the likely source. The chain links TRBV6-1 to TRBJ1-1, with 9 nucleotides matching TRBD1. With 6 bases clipped from V and 0 bases from J, the junction kept 14 bases outside the gene matches. This CDR3 is 18 amino acids long. CDR1 and CDR2 from the germline V gene are MNHNS and SASEGT. CDR3 nucleotides: TGTGCCAGCAGCGCACCCGGGACAGGGTGGGGAGTGAACACTGAAGCTTTCATT. Amino acids: CASSAPGTGWGVNTEAFI.

Comment on this clonotype: A read error may explain this, as a much larger clone is one base away. The CDR3 here is CSVIQGFRQPQHF. The CDR3 bases are TGCAGCGTTATACAGGGGTTTAGACAGCCCCAGCATTTT. V is TRBV29-1 and J is TRBJ1-5; 7 bases align to TRBD1. The length of the CDR3 is 13 residues. Germline V gene data show CDR1 as SQVTM and CDR2 as ANQGSEA. V trimming: 5 bases; J trimming: 7 bases; junction bases outside the gene matches: 8. Using reference TRBV29-1 and TRBJ1-5 for the parts outside the CDR3, the full variable domain is SAVISQKPSRDICQRGTSLTIQCQVDSQVTMMFWYRQQPGQSLTLIATANQGSEATYESGFVIDKFPISRPNLTFSTLTVSNMSPEDSSIYLCSVIQGFRQPQHFGDGTRLSIL.

This clonotype has ten or more counts. The CDR3 DNA reads TGTGCCAGCAGTAAGAAAAATGAGCAGTTCTTC. This encodes CASSKKNEQFF. The chain uses TRBV11-1 and TRBJ2-1; no clear D gene. The CDR3 loop spans 11 amino acids. Trimming left V 6 bases short and J 7 bases short, with 7 bases between. In germline, CDR1 is SGHAT, CDR2 FQDESV (reference sequence).

This clonotype has ten or more counts. The chain combines TRBV4-3 with TRBJ2-5; D is perhaps TRBD2 (5 bases). The CDR3 consists of 15 residues. Per germline, CDR1 LGHNA and CDR2 YSLEER. Trimming took 4 bases from V and 5 from J, leaving 17 bases between them. This chain's CDR3 is CASSRDRLAGETQYF. CDR3 nucleotide sequence: TGCGCCAGCAGCCGAGATCGGCTAGCCGGGGAGACCCAGTACTTC.

This clonotype was recorded a few times. The chain recombines TRBV28 with TRBJ2-1; the D is unclear. V was shortened by 3 bases and J by 10 bases, with 7 bases between the two germline ends. Germline CDR1 MDHEN, CDR2 SYDVKM. The CDR3 is made up of 11 amino acids. In nucleotides, the CDR3 is TGTGCCAGCAGTTTGTGGTCAGAGCAGTTCTTC. Amino acids: CASSLWSEQFF.

About this clonotype itself: A read error may be the cause here, since a much bigger clone is one base away. The chain is built from TRBV6-2 or TRBV6-3 and TRBJ2-7, with D perhaps matching TRBD1 (5 bases). The CDR3 spans 15 residues. Trimming took 2 bases from V and 7 from J, leaving 18 bases between them. The germline V gene encodes CDR1 MNHEY and CDR2 SVGEGT. CDR3 DNA: TGTGCCAGCAGTTACCTCTTGAACAGGCTGCAGGAGCAGTACTTC. Protein sequence: CASSYLLNRLQEQYF.

V usage is TRBV11-2 and J usage is TRBJ2-3, with D uncertain. The CDR3 runs to 13 residues. V lost 3 bases and J lost 4, with 8 bases in between. In germline, CDR1 is SGHAT, CDR2 FQNNGV. The CDR3 sequence is CASSFLNPDTQYF. As DNA, the CDR3 is TGTGCCAGCAGCTTCCTGAATCCAGATACGCAGTATTTT.

Details on this clonotype: A much larger clone lies a single base off, so this may be a read error. The CDR3, as DNA: TGTGCCAGCAGCCCCCAAGGGATACGGACTCAAGCTTTCTTT. As protein: CASSPQGIRTQAFF. The rearrangement links TRBV12-3 or TRBV12-4 to TRBJ1-1, with D unclear. Trimming left V 6 bases short and J 9 bases short, with 20 bases between. There are 14 residues in the CDR3.

The chain couples TRBV11-2 to TRBJ2-4, with a weak D call TRBD2 (6 bases). Per the germline V gene, CDR1 is SGHAT and CDR2 is FQNNGV. The V end lost 1 base, the J end lost 8 bases, and 15 bases lay between the germline ends. This CDR3 has 15 amino acids. For the CDR3, the DNA is TGTGCCAGCAGCTTAGGGGGACGGAGGGCAGACATTCAGTACTTC. It encodes CASSLGGRRADIQYF. Full variable domain (outside the CDR3, taken from reference TRBV11-2 and TRBJ2-4): EAGVAQSPRYKIIEKRQSVAFWCNPISGHATLYWYQQILGQGPKLLIQFQNNGVVDDSQLPKDRFSAERLKGVDSTLKIQPAKLEDSAVYLCASSLGGRRADIQYFGAGTRLSVL.

This clonotype was observed at least ten times. The genes are TRBV29-1 and TRBJ2-3; D remains ambiguous. CDR3 length: 11 residues. Germline V lookup: CDR1 SQVTM, CDR2 ANQGSEA. The V end lost 1 base, the J end lost 6 bases, and 5 bases lay between the germline ends. The DNA of the CDR3 is TGCAGCGTTGAAGCCCCCGATACGCAGTATTTT. Its translation is CSVEAPDTQYF.

On this clonotype itself: With a much larger clone just one base away, this may be a read error. V gene TRBV6-5 combines with J gene TRBJ1-1; D is uncertain. With 7 bases removed from V and 4 bases from J, the gap between germline ends came to 16 bases. CDR1 MNHEY and CDR2 SVGAGI come from the germline V gene. The CDR3 sequence is 14 residues long. In DNA, the CDR3 is TGTGCCAGCATTCCGACCGTCCAAGGCACTGAAGCTTTCTTT. It specifies CASIPTVQGTEAFF.

CDR3 sequence reads: CASSQGITVTQYF. The CDR3 DNA reads TGCGCCAGCAGCCAAGGAATTACTGTGACCCAGTACTTC. V usage is TRBV4-1 and J usage is TRBJ2-5; no definite D call. Trimming cost V 1 base and J 7 bases, with 10 bases left between them. Germline-derived CDR1 and CDR2 are MGHRA and YSYEKL. The CDR3 is 13 amino acids.